The TCR beta chain described here comes from a study of brain metastases from non-small cell lung cancer. This CDR3 comprises 13 residues. Germline-derived CDR1 and CDR2 are LGHDT and YNNKEL (reference sequence). J gave up 10 bases and V 2 bases, and 2 bases lay outside the gene matches. Sequenced by immunoSEQ multiplex PCR; TCRdb stores in-frame clones only, minus some. Among over a thousand clones listed, roughly 79% were seen once. J is TRBJ1-6 and V is TRBV3-1 (or the pseudogene TRBV3-2); 7 nucleotides match TRBD1. Input material: tumor-adjacent normal tissue. This sequence originates from a donor aged 40 or over with non-small cell lung cancer. The DNA for the CDR3 is TGTGCCAGCAGCCAAACAGGGGCCTCACCCCTCCACTTT. Its translation: CASSQTGASPLHF.